This entry is about one TCR beta chain. As yet, its antigen is unknown. CDR3 length: 16 amino acids. The germline gives CDR1 MNHNS, CDR2 SASEGT. Trimming left V 4 bases short and J 6 bases short, with 21 bases between. Unique molecular identifiers were carried by the TCR beta cDNA libraries. One entry per CDR3 protein results from TCRdb running MiXCR on the PCR reads. The sample yields 430,000 or so distinct CDR3 sequences, approximately 42% seen once. This entry comes from a study of post-analysis software for immune sequencing data. In the study overall: Clinical courses comprised relapsing-remitting, secondary progressive and progressive-relapsing multiple sclerosis. Study-wide results and limits: Controls showed significantly higher normalized Chao1 diversity than did multiple sclerosis patients. The five TRBV segments detected at higher frequency in patients than in controls included TRBV5-6, TRBV5-1 and TRBV20-1.

Sequenced material: blood. V is TRBV6-1 and J is TRBJ1-1; no definite D call. This receptor was obtained from a girl aged 2-9 years with multiple sclerosis. CDR3 residues: CASSAYPGSAGSEAFF. The CDR3 bases are TGTGCCAGCAGTGCCTACCCGGGGTCGGCGGGGTCTGAAGCTTTCTTT.